This TCR beta chain was identified during a study of CD8+CD57+ T cells in acquired aplastic anemia (dated by TCRdb to the late 2010s). Context from the whole study: DNA extracted from sorted CD4+ and CD8+ cells had a mean of 3.2 ug, with a range of roughly 0.19 to 27.4 ug. CD8+CD57+ expansion was defined as a frequency above the mean frequency observed in healthy subjects.

Flow cytometry had shown CD8+CD57+ cell expansion in the patients selected for sequencing. Severe acquired aplastic anemia was diagnosed in all patients according to International Study of Aplastic Anemia and Agranulocytosis and Camitta criteria. At the time blood was sampled, none of the patients had received any therapy. In the study, sorted CD4+ and CD8+ blood T cells from patients with severe aplastic anemia and from healthy subjects underwent deep sequencing of TCR repertoires. Patients were enrolled under clinicaltrials.gov protocols 00001620, 01623167, 00001397, 00071045, 00081523 and 00961064 in the USA. Ficoll-Paque density gradient centrifugation was used to isolate peripheral blood mononuclear cells. Before DNA was extracted, CD4+ and CD8+ T cells were sorted using either FACS or magnetic beads. Profiling of TCR beta VDJ combinations and CDR3 sequences used genomic DNA as the template. TCR repertoire sequencing was run on an Illumina HiSeq 2000. Under the source paper's analysis protocol: TRBV/TRBJ rearrangement plots, CDR3 size and DJ length profiles, and Simpson's diversity index were used to evaluate the repertoires. The most abundant DNA sequence in the deep sequencing data was taken as the immunodominant clone. CDR3 amino acid sequences were checked for sharing between subjects and were compared against published repertoires and the VDJdb database. Starting from the raw public reads, TCRdb applied fastp trimming at Q25, assembled clones with MiXCR and retained in-frame beta chains. Identical CDR3 proteins give one entry, which carries the most common genes and DNA. None of the V and J calls come from the authors' own analysis; TCRdb made them. The sample has 89,000 or so distinct CDR3 sequences on record, about 67% of them singletons. Around three fifths of the sample is taken by the ten largest.

The CDR3 covers 11 residues, taking in both the cysteine and the phenylalanine. The only DNA kept is the CDR3, 33 bases in frame from the first base. Via the germline V gene (reference sequence), CDR1 is DFQATT and CDR2 SNEGSKA. V is clipped by 6 bases and J by 6 bases, and the sequence between their germline boundaries is 11 bases long. What the study reported, not specific to this receptor: Patients and healthy controls showed no significant difference in CD8+ Simpson's diversity (P=0.060). Although roughly 30 CD8+ CDR3 sequences were shared by patients and controls, these sequences appeared highly expressed in patients and within the immunodominant clones of patients.

On this clonotype itself: It lacks a known antigen. No much larger clone exists at a distance of one base, and base qualities are not known.

Recombination joined TRBV20-1 with TRBJ1-2, with a weak D call of TRBD1 (5 bases match). Sequencing was carried out using sorted CD4+, CD8+, or CD8+CD57+ T cells (not recorded which) from PBMCs. The receptor comes from a human donor with aplastic anemia. The bases are TGCAGTGCCTGGGGGACGCATGGCTACACCTTC. Translated, it gives CSAWGTHGYTF.